This TCR beta chain was identified in a study of PD-1 blockade in mismatch repair-deficient tumors. Study-wide background: All were previously treated, progressing patients with 12 mismatch repair-deficient cancer types. Whole-study findings and limits: After pembrolizumab, tumor-resident clones rose rapidly, then generally contracted before radiologic responses.

Some clones are missing from TCRdb's copy, which holds only in-frame ones; the method was immunoSEQ multiplex PCR. In the table there are roughly 120,000 clones, approximately 80% of which are singletons. A few counts support this clone. Antigen: not known. All patients were mismatch repair deficient, assessed by either PCR or immunohistochemistry. Three pembrolizumab responders had their TCRs sequenced. Germline CDR1 is MNHEY and CDR2 is SVGAGI. The trim removed 2 bases at V and 10 bases at J, leaving 13 bases unmatched. The CDR3 sequence is 15 residues long. The V call is TRBV6-5, the J call TRBJ2-5; TRBD1 matches 7 bases. The sequenced sample was peripheral blood, obtained about 13 months after starting pembrolizumab. The receptor's source is an adult with mismatch repair-deficient cancer. The CDR3 loop reads CASSYPGAGGRNQYF. The CDR3, as DNA: TGTGCCAGCAGTTACCCCGGGGCAGGGGGAAGGAACCAGTACTTC.